This T cell receptor beta chain appears in the sequencing data of a study of blood T cell repertoires in COVID-19. Study-wide context: Samples taken during acute and convalescent COVID-19 were collected in the United States, Italy and Spain.

In the authors' workflow: Reference gene primer amplification yielded estimated nucleated cell counts. The data were produced by immunoSEQ multiplex PCR, yet TCRdb's version contains in-frame clones alone and is incomplete. Clonal size and the V and J genes are those of that table, whereas D and trimming came from the DNA. The sample holds 90,000 to 120,000 clones, roughly 84% seen once. The CDR3 length is 15 residues. Germline V lookup: CDR1 SNHLY, CDR2 FYNNEI. The V and J ends lost 1 base and 7 bases respectively, with 14 bases between them. The TCR comes from a human donor in a cohort sampled during active COVID-19. The chain has TRBV2 and TRBJ2-1, with D perhaps matching TRBD2 (5 bases). Sequenced input: peripheral blood. CDR3 DNA: TGTGCCAGCAGTGAAGGGCGGCGGACTCGGAATGAGCAGTTCTTC. Amino acid sequence: CASSEGRRTRNEQFF.